Shown below are 2 T cell receptor beta chains from a single sample sequenced in a study of blood T cell repertoires in COVID-19. Some clones are missing from TCRdb's copy, which holds only in-frame ones; the method was immunoSEQ multiplex PCR. This table has approximately 170,000 clones, around 85% appearing once. The source material was peripheral blood. These TCRs come from a woman older than 75 with COVID-19, enrolled during active disease.

Only one count was recorded for this clone. V and J are TRBV19 and TRBJ1-2, with a possible D match to TRBD1 (5 bases). The V end was cut by 1 base, the J end by 8 bases, with 14 bases between. Germline V gene lookup returns CDR1 LNHDA and CDR2 SQIVND (reference sequence). This CDR3 contains 14 residues. The CDR3 nucleotides read TGTGCCAGTAGTATAGGCGGACACCTAAAGGGCTACACCTTC. Protein product: CASSIGGHLKGYTF.

This chain uses TRBV12-3 or TRBV12-4 with TRBJ2-1, with D uncertain. The CDR3 has 11 amino acids. Trimming removed 3 bases at V and 10 bases at J, with 7 bases between. Here the CDR3 DNA reads TGTGCCAGCAGTTTCAGGATGGAGCAGTTCTTC. It is translated as CASSFRMEQFF.